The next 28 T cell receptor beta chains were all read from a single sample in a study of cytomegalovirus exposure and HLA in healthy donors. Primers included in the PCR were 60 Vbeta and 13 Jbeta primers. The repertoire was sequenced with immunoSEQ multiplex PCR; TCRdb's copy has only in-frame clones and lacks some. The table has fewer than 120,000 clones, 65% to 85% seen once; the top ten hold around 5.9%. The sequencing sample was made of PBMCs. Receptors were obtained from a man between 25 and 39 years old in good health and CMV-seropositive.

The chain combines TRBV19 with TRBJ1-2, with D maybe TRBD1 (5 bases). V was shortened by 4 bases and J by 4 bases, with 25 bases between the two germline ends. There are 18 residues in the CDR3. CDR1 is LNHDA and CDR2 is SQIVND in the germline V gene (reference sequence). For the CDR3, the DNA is TGTGCCAGTAGTAGGGTTCCGGGGGGTCAAAGCGGCATCTATGGCTACACCTTC. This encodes CASSRVPGGQSGIYGYTF.

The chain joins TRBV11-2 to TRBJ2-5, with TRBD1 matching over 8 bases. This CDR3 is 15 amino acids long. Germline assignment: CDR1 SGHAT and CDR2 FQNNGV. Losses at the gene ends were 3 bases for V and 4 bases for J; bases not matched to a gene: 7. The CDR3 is CASSFYGQGGETQYF. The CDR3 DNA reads TGTGCCAGCAGCTTCTACGGACAGGGCGGAGAGACCCAGTACTTC.

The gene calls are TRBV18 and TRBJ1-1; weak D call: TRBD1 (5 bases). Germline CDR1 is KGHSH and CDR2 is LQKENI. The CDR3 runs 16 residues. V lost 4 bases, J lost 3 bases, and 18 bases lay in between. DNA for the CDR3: TGTGCCAGCTCACGCTCGAGGCACCTAGGGGACACTGAAGCTTTCTTT. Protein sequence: CASSRSRHLGDTEAFF.

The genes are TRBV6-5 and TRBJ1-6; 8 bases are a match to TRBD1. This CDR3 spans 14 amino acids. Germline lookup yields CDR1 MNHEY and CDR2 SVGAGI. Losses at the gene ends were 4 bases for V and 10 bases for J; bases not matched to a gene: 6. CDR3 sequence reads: CASSSRTGSSPLHF. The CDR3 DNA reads TGTGCCAGCAGTTCACGGACAGGGTCCTCACCCCTCCACTTT.

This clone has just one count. CDR3 in amino acids: CATLVDQGTDTQYF. DNA for the CDR3: TGTGCCACCCTCGTGGATCAGGGCACAGATACGCAGTATTTT. The gene calls are TRBV10-3 and TRBJ2-3; D gene ambiguous. This CDR3 has 14 amino acids. The V end lost 10 bases, the J end lost 1 base, and 15 bases lay between the germline ends. Germline CDR1 reads ENHRY; CDR2 reads SYGVKD.

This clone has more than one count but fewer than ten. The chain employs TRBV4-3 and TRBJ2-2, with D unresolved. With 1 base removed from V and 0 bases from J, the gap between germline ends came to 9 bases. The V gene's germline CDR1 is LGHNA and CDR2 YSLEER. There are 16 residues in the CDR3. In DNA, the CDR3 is TGCGCCAGCAGCCAAGCCCAGTTCGCGAACACCGGGGAGCTGTTTTTT. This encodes CASSQAQFANTGELFF.

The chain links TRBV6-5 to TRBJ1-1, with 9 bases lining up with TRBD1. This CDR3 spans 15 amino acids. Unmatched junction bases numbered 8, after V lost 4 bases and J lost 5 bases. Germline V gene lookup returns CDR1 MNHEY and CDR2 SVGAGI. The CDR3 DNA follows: TGTGCCAGCAGTTCGACAGGGGGTATCGGAACTGAAGCTTTCTTT. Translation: CASSSTGGIGTEAFF.

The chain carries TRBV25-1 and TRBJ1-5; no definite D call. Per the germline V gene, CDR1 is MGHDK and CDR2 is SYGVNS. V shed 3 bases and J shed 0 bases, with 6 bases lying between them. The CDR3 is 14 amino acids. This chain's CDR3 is CASSDRHSNQPQHF. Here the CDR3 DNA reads TGTGCCAGCAGTGACAGACATAGCAATCAGCCCCAGCATTTT.

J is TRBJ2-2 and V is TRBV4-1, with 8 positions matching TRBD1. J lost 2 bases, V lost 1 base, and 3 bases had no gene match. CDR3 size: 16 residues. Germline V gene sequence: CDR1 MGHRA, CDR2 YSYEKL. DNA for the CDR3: TGCGCCAGCAGCCAAGGGACAGGGAGTAACACCGGGGAGCTGTTTTTT. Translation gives CASSQGTGSNTGELFF.

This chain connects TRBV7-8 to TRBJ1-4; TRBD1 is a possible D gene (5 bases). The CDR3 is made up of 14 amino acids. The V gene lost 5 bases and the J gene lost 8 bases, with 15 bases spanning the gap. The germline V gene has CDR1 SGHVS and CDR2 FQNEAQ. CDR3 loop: CASSPLGEEEKLFF. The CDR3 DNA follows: TGTGCCAGCAGCCCCCTAGGGGAGGAGGAAAAACTGTTTTTT.

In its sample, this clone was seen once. CDR3 bases: TGTGCCAGCAGCCCCAGGGGGCCCGACACCGGGGAGCTGTTTTTT. Protein: CASSPRGPDTGELFF. This chain connects TRBV14 to TRBJ2-2; the match to TRBD1 covers 8 bases. Germline values: CDR1 SGHDN, CDR2 FVKESK. Germline trimming cut 4 bases from V and 3 bases from J; bases unmatched to any gene: 4. The CDR3 has 15 amino acids.

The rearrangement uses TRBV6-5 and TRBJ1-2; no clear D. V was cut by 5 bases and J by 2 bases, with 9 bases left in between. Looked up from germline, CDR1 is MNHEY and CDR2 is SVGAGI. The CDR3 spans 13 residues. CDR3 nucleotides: TGTGCCAGCAGTACCGCAGTGAACTATGGCTACACCTTC. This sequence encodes CASSTAVNYGYTF.

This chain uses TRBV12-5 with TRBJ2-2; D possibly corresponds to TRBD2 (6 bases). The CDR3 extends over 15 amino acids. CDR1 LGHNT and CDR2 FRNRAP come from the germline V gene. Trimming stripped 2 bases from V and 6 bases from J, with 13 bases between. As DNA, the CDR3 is TGTGCTAGTGGTTTGCCACGGGGGTTTCCCGGGGAGCTGTTTTTT. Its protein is CASGLPRGFPGELFF.

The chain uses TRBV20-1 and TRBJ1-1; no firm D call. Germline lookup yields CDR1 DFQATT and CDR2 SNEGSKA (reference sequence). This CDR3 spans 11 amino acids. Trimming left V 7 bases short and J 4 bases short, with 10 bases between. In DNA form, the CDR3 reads TGCAGTGTAACGAGCGCCACTGAAGCTTTCTTT. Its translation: CSVTSATEAFF.

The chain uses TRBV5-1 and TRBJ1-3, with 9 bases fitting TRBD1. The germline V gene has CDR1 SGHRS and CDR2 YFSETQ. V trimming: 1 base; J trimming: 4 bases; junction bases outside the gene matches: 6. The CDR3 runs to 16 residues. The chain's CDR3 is CASSLTQGAAGNTIYF. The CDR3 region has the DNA TGCGCCAGCAGCTTGACACAGGGGGCGGCCGGAAACACCATATATTTT.

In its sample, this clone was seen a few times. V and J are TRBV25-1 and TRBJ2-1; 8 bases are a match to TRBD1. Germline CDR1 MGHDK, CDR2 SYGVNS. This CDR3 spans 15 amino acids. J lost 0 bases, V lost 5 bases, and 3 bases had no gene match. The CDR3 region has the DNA TGTGCCAGCAGTCACACAGGGGGCTCCTACAATGAGCAGTTCTTC. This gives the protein CASSHTGGSYNEQFF.

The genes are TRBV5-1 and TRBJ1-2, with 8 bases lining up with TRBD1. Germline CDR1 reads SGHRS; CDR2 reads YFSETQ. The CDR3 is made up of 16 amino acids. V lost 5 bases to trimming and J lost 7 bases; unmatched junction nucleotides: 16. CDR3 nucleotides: TGCGCCAGCAGTTCGGACAGGGCGATAACGCAGGGTGGCTACACCTTC. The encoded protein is CASSSDRAITQGGYTF.

CDR3 in amino acids: CASSILFDSNYGYTF. The CDR3 nucleotides read TGTGCCAGTAGTATATTGTTCGACAGCAACTATGGCTACACCTTC. The chain is built from TRBV19 and TRBJ1-2, with a tentative D call TRBD1 (5 bases). The CDR3 runs 15 residues. Germline CDR1 is LNHDA and CDR2 is SQIVND (reference sequence). Trimming took 2 bases from V and 2 from J, leaving 12 bases between them.

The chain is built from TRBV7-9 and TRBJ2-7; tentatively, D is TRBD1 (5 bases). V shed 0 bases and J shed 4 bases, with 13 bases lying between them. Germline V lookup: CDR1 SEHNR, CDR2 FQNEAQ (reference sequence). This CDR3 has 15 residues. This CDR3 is CASSLATGKEYEQYF. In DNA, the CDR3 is TGTGCCAGCAGCTTAGCAACAGGAAAGGAGTACGAGCAGTACTTC.

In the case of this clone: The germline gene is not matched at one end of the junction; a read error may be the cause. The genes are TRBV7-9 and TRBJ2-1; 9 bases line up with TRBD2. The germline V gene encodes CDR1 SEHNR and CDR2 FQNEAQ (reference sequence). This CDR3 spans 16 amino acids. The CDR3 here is CSSSLRRGGLDNEQFF. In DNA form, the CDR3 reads TGTTCCAGCAGCTTACGGCGGGGGGGCCTCGACAATGAGCAGTTCTTC.

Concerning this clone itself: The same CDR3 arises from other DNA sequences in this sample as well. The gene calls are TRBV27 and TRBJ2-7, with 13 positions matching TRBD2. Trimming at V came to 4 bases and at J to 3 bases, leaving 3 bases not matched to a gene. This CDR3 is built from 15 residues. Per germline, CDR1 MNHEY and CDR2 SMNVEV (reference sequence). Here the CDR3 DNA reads TGTGCCAGCAGTTCCAGGACTAGCGGGGGCTACGAGCAGTACTTC. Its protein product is CASSSRTSGGYEQYF.

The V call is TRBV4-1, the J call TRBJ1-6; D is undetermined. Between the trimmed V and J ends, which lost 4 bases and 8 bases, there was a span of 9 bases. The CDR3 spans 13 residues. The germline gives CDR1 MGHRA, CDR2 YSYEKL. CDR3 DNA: TGCGCCAGCAGCCCCTTAGGAGATTCACCCCTCCACTTT. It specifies CASSPLGDSPLHF.

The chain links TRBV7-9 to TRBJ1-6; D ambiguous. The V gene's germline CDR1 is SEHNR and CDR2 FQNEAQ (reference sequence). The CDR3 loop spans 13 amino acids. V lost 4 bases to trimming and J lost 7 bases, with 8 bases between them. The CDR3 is CASSSVANSPLHF. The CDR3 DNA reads TGTGCCAGCAGCTCAGTTGCCAATTCACCCCTCCACTTT. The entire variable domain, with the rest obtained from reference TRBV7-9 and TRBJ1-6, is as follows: DTGVSQNPRHKITKRGQNVTFRCDPISEHNRLYWYRQTLGQGPEFLTYFQNEAQLEKSRLLSDRFSAERPKGSFSTLEIQRTEQGDSAMYLCASSSVANSPLHFGNGTRLTVT.

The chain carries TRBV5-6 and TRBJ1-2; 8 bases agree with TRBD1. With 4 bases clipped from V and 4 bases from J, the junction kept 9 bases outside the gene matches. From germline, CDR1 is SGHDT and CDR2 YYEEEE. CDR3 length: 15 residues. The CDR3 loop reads CASSLDTGGFYGYTF. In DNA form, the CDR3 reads TGTGCCAGCAGCCTGGACACAGGGGGTTTCTATGGCTACACCTTC.

The CDR3 loop reads CAKRGSNTEAFF. The CDR3 DNA reads as TGTGCCAAGAGGGGGTCGAACACTGAAGCTTTCTTT. This chain joins TRBV5-3 and TRBJ1-1, with a possible D match to TRBD1 (6 bases). TRBV5-3 falls under the ORF class, with uncertain function. This CDR3 region has 12 residues. Trimming removed 9 bases at V and 1 base at J, with 10 bases between.

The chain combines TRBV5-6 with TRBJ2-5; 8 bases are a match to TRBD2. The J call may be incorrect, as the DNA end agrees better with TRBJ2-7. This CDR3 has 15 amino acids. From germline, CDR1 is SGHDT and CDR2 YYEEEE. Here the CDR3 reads CASSPGTGLAYEQYF. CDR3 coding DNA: TGTGCCAGCAGCCCGGGGACGGGACTAGCCTACGAGCAGTACTTC.

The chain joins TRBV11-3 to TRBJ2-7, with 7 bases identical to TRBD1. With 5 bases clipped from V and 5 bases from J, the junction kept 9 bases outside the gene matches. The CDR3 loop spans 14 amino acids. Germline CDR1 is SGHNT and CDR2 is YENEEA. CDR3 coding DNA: TGTGCCAGCAGCCGGGACAGACAAACCGACGAGCAGTACTTC. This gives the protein CASSRDRQTDEQYF.

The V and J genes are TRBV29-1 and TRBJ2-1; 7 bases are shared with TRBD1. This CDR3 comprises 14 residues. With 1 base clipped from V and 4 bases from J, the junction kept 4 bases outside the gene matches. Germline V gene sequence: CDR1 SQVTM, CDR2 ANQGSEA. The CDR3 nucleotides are TGCAGCGTTGAAGGGACAGGTGCTTACAATGAGCAGTTCTTC. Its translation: CSVEGTGAYNEQFF.